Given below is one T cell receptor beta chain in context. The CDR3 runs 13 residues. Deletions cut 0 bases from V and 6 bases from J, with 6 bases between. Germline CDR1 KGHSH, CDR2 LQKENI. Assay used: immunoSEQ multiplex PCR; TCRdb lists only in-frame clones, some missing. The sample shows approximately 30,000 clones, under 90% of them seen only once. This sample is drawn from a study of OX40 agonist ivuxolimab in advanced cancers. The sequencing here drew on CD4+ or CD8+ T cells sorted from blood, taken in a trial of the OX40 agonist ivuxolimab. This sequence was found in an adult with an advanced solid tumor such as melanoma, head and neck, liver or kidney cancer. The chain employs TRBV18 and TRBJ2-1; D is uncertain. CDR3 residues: CASSPPNPNEQFF. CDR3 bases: TGTGCCAGCTCACCACCGAATCCCAATGAGCAGTTCTTC.